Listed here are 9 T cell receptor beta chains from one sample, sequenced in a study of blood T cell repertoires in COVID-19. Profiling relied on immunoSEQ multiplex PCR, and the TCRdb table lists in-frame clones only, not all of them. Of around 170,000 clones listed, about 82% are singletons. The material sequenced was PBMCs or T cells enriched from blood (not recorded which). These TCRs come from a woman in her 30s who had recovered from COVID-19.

CDR3: CASSSGLADIYEQYF. Here the CDR3 DNA reads TGTGCCAGCAGCTCTGGACTAGCGGATATCTACGAGCAGTACTTC. The chain links TRBV5-4 to TRBJ2-7, with 10 bases lining up with TRBD2. The CDR3 runs 15 residues. Germline V CDR1 and CDR2: SGHNT, YYREEE (reference sequence). With 3 bases clipped from V and 3 bases from J, the junction kept 6 bases outside the gene matches. The variable domain in full, with the rest retrieved from reference TRBV5-4 and TRBJ2-7, is ETGVTQSPTHLIKTRGQQVTLRCSSQSGHNTVSWYQQALGQGPQFIFQYYREEENGRGNFPPRFSGLQFPNYSSELNVNALELDDSALYLCASSSGLADIYEQYFGPGTRLTVT.

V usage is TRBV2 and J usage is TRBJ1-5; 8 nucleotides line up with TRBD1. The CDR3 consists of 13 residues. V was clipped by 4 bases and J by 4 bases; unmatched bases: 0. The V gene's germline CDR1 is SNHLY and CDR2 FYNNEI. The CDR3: CASSGTGNQPQHF. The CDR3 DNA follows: TGTGCCAGCAGTGGGACAGGGAATCAGCCCCAGCATTTT.

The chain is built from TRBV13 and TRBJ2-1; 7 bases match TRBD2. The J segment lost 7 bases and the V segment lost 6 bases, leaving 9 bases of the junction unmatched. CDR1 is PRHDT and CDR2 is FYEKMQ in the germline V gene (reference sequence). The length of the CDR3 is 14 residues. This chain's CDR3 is CASSLLATGNEQFF. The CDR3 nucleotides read TGTGCCAGCAGTTTACTAGCGACGGGGAATGAGCAGTTCTTC. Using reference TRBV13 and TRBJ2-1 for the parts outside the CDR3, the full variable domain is AAGVIQSPRHLIKEKRETATLKCYPIPRHDTVYWYQQGPGQDPQFLISFYEKMQSDKGSIPDRFSAQQFSDYHSELNMSSLELGDSALYFCASSLLATGNEQFFGPGTRLTVL.

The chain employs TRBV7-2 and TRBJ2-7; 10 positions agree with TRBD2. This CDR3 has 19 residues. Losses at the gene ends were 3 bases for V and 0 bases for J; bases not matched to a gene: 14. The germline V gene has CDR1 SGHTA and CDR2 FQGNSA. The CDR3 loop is CASSLNLLAGVRSSYEQYF. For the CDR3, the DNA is TGTGCCAGCAGCTTGAATCTTCTAGCGGGAGTCCGTAGCTCCTACGAGCAGTACTTC.

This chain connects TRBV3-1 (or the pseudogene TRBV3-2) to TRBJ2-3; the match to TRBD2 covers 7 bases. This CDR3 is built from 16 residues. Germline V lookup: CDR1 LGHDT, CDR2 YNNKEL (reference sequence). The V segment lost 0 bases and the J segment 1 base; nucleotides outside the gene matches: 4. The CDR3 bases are TGTGCCAGCAGCCAAGATAGGCTAGCGGGCACAGATACGCAGTATTTT. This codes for CASSQDRLAGTDTQYF.

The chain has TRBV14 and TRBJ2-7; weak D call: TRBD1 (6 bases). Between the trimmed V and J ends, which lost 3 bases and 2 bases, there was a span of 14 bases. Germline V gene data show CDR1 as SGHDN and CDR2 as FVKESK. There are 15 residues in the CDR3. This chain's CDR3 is CASSQTGTPAYEQYF. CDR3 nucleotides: TGTGCCAGCAGCCAGACCGGGACACCCGCCTACGAGCAGTACTTC.

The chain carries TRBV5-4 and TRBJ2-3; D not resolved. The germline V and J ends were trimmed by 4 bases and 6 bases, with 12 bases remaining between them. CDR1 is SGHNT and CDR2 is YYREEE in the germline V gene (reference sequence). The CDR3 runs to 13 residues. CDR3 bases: TGTGCCAGCAGCCCCGAGGCAGCGGATACGCAGTATTTT. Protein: CASSPEAADTQYF.

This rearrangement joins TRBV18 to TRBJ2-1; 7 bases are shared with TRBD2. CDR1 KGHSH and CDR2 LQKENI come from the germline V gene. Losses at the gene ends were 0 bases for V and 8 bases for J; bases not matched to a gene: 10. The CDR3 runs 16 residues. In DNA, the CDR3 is TGTGCCAGCTCACCACCGGGAGGGTTACCAGAAGATGAGCAGTTCTTC. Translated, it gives CASSPPGGLPEDEQFF.

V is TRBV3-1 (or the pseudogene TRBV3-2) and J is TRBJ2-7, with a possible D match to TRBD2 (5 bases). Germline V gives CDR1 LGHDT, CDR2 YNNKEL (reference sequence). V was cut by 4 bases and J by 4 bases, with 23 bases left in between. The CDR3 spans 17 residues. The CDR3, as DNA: TGTGCCAGCAGCCCTTCAGCCATGAGGGTGGGGAATTACGAGCAGTACTTC. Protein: CASSPSAMRVGNYEQYF.